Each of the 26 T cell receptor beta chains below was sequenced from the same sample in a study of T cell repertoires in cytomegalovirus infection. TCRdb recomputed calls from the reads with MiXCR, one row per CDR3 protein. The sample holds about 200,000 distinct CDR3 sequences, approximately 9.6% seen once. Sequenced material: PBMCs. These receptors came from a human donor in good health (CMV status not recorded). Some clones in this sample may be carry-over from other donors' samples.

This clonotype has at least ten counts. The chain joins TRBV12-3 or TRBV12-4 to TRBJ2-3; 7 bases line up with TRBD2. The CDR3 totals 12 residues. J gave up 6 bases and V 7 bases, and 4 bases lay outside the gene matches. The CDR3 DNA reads TGTGCCAGCACCCTGGGGGGGGATACGCAGTATTTT. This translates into CASTLGGDTQYF.

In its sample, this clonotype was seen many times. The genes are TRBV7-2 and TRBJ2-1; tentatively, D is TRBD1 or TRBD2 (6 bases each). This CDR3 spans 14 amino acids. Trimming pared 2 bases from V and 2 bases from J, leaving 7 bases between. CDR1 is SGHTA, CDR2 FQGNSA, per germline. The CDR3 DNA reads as TGTGCCAGCAGCTTACGGGGGCCCTACAATGAGCAGTTCTTC. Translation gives CASSLRGPYNEQFF.

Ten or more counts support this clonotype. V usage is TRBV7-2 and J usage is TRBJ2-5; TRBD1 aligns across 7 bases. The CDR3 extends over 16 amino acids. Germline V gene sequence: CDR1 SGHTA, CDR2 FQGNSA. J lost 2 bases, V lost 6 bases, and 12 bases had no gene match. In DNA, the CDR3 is TGTGCCAGCAGTCAGGTGGGGACAGTAGTACAAGAGACCCAGTACTTC. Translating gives CASSQVGTVVQETQYF. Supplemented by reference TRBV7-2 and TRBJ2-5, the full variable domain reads GAGVSQSPSNKVTEKGKDVELRCDPISGHTALYWYRQSLGQGLEFLIYFQGNSAPDKSGLPSDRFSAERTGGSVSTLTIQRTQQEDSAVYLCASSQVGTVVQETQYFGPGTRLLVL.

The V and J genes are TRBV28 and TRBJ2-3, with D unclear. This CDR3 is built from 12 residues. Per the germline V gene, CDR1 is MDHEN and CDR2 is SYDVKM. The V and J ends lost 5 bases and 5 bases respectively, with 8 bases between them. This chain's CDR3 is CASSALRDTQYF. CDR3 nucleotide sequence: TGTGCCAGCAGTGCCTTGAGAGATACGCAGTATTTT. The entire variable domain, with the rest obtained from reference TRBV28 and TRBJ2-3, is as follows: DVKVTQSSRYLVKRTGEKVFLECVQDMDHENMFWYRQDPGLGLRLIYFSYDVKMKEKGDIPEGYSVSREKKERFSLILESASTNQTSMYLCASSALRDTQYFGPGTRLTVL.

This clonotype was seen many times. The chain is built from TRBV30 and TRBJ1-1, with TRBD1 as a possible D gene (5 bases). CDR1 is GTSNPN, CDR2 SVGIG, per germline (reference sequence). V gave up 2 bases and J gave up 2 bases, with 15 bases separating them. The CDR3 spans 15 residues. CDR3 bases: TGTGCCTGGAGTTTAGAACAGACAGTCAACACTGAAGCTTTCTTT. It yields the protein CAWSLEQTVNTEAFF.

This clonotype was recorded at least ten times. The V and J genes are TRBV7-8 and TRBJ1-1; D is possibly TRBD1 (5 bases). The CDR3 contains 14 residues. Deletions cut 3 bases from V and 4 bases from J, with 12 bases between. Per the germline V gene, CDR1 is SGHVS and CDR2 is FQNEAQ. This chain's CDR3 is CASSLEMRGTEAFF. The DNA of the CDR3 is TGTGCCAGCAGCTTGGAAATGAGGGGCACTGAAGCTTTCTTT.

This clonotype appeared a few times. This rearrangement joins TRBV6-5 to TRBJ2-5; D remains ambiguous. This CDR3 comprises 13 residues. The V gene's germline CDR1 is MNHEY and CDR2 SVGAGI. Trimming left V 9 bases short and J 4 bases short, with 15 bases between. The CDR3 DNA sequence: TGTGCCAGTTTACTCCCCCCGGGAGAGACCCAGTACTTC. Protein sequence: CASLLPPGETQYF.

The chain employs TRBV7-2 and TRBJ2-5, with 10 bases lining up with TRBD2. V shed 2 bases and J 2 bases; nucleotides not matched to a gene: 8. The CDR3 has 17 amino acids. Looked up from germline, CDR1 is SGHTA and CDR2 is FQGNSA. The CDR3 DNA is TGTGCCAGCAGCTTACGCAGGACTAGCGGTTTACAAGAGACCCAGTACTTC. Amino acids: CASSLRRTSGLQETQYF.

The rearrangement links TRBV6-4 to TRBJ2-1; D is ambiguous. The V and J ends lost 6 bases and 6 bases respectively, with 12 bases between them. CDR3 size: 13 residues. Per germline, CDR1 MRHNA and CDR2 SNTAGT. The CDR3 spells CASRPSGGNEQFF. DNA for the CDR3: TGTGCCAGCAGACCTTCCGGTGGCAATGAGCAGTTCTTC.

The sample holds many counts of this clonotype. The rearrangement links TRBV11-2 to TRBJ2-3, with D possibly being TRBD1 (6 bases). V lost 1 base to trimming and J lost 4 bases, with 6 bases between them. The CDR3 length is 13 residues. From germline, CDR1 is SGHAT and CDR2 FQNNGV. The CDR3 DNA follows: TGTGCCAGCAGCTTAGCAGGGGCAGATACGCAGTATTTT. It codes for CASSLAGADTQYF.

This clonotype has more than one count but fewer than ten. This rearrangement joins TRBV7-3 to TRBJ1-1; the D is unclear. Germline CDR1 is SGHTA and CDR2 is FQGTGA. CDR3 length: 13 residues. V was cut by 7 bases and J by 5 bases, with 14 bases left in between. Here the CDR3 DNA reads TGTGCCAGCACGGGCTCCCGCCAAACTGAAGCTTTCTTT. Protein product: CASTGSRQTEAFF.

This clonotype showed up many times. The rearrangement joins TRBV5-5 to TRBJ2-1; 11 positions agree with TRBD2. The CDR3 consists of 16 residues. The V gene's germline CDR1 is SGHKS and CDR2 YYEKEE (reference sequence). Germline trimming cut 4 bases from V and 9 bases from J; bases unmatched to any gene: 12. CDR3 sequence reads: CASSARSSGGRGEQFF. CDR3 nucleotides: TGTGCCAGCAGCGCCCGATCTAGCGGGGGGAGGGGTGAGCAGTTCTTC.

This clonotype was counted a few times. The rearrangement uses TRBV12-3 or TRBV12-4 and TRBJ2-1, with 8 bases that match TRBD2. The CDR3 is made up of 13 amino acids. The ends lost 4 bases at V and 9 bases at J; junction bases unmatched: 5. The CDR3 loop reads CASSSRGGSEQFF. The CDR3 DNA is TGTGCCAGCAGTTCCCGGGGGGGCAGTGAGCAGTTCTTC.

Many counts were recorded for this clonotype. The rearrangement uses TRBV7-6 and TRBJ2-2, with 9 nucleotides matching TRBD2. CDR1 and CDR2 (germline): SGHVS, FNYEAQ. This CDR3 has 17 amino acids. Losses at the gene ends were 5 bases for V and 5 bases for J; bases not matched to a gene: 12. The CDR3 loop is CASSPQREVTRTGELFF. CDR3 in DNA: TGTGCCAGCAGCCCCCAGCGGGAGGTTACGAGGACCGGGGAGCTGTTTTTT.

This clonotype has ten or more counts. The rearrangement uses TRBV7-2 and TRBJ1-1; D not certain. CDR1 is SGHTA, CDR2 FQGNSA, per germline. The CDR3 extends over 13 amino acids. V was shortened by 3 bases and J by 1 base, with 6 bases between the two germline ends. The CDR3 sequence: CASSFTANTEAFF. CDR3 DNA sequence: TGTGCCAGCAGCTTTACAGCGAACACTGAAGCTTTCTTT.

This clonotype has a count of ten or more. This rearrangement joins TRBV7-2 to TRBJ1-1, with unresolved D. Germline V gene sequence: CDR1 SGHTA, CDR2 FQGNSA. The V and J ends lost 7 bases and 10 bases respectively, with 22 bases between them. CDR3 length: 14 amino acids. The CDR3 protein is CASTLRAGPKLAFF. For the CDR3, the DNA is TGTGCCAGCACCCTCCGGGCAGGCCCAAAACTAGCTTTCTTT.

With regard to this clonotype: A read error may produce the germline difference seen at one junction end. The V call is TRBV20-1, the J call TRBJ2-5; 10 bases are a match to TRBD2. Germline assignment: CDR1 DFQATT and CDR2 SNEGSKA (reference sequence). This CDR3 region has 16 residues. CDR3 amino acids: CSASSISGGAWEIQYF. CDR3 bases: TGCAGTGCTAGCAGTATCAGCGGGGGGGCCTGGGAGATCCAGTACTTC.

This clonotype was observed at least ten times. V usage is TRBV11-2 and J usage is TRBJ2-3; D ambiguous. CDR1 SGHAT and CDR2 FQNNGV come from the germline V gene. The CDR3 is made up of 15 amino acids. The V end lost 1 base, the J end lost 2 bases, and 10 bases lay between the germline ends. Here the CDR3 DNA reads TGTGCCAGCAGCTTAGCTGCAGGACCCACAGATACGCAGTATTTT. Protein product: CASSLAAGPTDTQYF.

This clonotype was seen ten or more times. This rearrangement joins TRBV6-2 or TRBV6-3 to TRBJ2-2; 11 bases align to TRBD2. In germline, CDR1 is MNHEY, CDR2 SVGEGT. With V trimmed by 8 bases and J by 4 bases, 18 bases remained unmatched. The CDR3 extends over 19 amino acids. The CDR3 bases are TGTGCCAGCGTGTCCTACCAAATAACTAGCGGGAGTCCCACCGGGGAGCTGTTTTTT. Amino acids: CASVSYQITSGSPTGELFF.

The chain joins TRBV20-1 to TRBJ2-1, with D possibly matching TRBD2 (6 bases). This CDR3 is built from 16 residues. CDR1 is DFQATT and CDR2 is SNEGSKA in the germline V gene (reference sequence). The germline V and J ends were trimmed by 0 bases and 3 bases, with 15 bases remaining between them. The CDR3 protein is CSARDPVTRYYNEQFF. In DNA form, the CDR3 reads TGCAGTGCTAGAGATCCTGTGACTAGATACTACAATGAGCAGTTCTTC.

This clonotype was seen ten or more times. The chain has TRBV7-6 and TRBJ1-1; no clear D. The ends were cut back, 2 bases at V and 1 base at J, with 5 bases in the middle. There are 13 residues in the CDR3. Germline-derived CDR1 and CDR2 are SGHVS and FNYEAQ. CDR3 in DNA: TGTGCCAGCAGCTTACAGCCGAACACTGAAGCTTTCTTT. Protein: CASSLQPNTEAFF.

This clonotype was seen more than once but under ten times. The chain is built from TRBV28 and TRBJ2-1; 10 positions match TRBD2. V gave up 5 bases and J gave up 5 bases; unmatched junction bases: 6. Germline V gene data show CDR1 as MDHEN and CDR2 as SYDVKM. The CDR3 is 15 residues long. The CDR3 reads CASSKVAGGHNEQFF. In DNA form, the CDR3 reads TGTGCCAGCAGTAAAGTAGCGGGAGGCCACAATGAGCAGTTCTTC.

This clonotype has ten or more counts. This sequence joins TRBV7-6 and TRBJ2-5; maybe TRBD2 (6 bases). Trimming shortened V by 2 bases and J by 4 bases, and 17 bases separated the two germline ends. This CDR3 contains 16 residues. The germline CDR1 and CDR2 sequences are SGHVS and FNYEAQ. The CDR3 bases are TGTGCCAGCAGCTTAAGTACCCCAGGGAGGAGAGAGACCCAGTACTTC. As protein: CASSLSTPGRRETQYF.

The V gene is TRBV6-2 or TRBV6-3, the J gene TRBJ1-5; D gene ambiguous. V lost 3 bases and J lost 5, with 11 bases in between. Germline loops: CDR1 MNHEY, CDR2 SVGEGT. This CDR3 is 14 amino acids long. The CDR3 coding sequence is TGTGCCAGCAGTTATGAGTCCGATTATCAGCCCCAGCATTTT. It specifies CASSYESDYQPQHF.

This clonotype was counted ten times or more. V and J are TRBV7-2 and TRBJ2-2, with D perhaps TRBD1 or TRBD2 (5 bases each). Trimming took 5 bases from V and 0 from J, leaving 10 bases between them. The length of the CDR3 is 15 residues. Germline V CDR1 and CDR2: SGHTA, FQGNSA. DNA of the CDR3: TGTGCCAGCAGCGCAGGGACGACGAACACCGGGGAGCTGTTTTTT. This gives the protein CASSAGTTNTGELFF.

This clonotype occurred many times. CDR3 amino acids: CSARDPAGRRLESPLHF. In nucleotides, the CDR3 is TGCAGTGCTAGAGATCCCGCAGGGCGACGGTTAGAGTCACCCCTCCACTTT. The genes are TRBV20-1 and TRBJ1-6; D is possibly TRBD1 (5 bases). The CDR3 is made up of 17 amino acids. From germline, CDR1 is DFQATT and CDR2 SNEGSKA (reference sequence). Trimming took off 0 bases at V and 10 bases at J, with 22 bases between the two ends.